The clone carrying this TCR beta chain was observed many times. The antigen remains undetermined. The record originates from a study of neurological immune-mediated disorders. Study results and caveats: HTLV-1-associated myelopathy had the most TCR clonal expansion, while multiple sclerosis had the least, a level that fell below healthy controls.

TCRdb re-called the 5' RACE reads through MiXCR, storing one row per CDR3 protein. The sample contains more than 50,000 distinct CDR3 sequences, roughly 5% of which appear only once. The sample taken for sequencing was PBMCs. The TCR was taken from a woman aged 25-40 years with multiple sclerosis.

The CDR3 protein is CASSGLAGLKNIQYF. CDR3 coding DNA: TGTGCCAGCAGCGGACTAGCGGGGCTTAAAAACATTCAGTACTTC. This rearrangement joins TRBV6-6 to TRBJ2-4; 12 nucleotides agree with TRBD2. V trimming: 6 bases; J trimming: 4 bases; junction bases outside the gene matches: 4. The germline V gene has CDR1 MNHNY and CDR2 SVGAGI (reference sequence). The CDR3 runs to 15 residues.